This paragraph reports one T cell receptor beta chain. V lost 4 bases to trimming and J lost 0 bases, with 16 bases between them. CDR1 is SGHAT and CDR2 is FQNNGV in the germline V gene. This CDR3 has 17 residues. Using immunoSEQ multiplex PCR, the repertoire was profiled, and TCRdb retains in-frame clones only, with some absent. The table has 70,000 to 80,000 clones, around 80% seen once; the top ten hold roughly 5.3%. This record comes from a study of OX40 agonist ivuxolimab in advanced cancers. The specimen was CD4+ or CD8+ T cells sorted from blood, collected in a trial of the OX40 agonist ivuxolimab. J is TRBJ1-3 and V is TRBV11-2, with a tentative D call TRBD1 (6 bases). The receptor was isolated from an adult with an advanced solid tumor such as melanoma, head and neck, liver or kidney cancer. CDR3 DNA: TGTGCCAGCAGCTCGTTGGACAGTCTCCGCTCTGGAAACACCATATATTTT. Translating gives CASSSLDSLRSGNTIYF. Full variable domain (outside the CDR3, taken from reference TRBV11-2 and TRBJ1-3): EAGVAQSPRYKIIEKRQSVAFWCNPISGHATLYWYQQILGQGPKLLIQFQNNGVVDDSQLPKDRFSAERLKGVDSTLKIQPAKLEDSAVYLCASSSLDSLRSGNTIYFGEGSWLTVV.